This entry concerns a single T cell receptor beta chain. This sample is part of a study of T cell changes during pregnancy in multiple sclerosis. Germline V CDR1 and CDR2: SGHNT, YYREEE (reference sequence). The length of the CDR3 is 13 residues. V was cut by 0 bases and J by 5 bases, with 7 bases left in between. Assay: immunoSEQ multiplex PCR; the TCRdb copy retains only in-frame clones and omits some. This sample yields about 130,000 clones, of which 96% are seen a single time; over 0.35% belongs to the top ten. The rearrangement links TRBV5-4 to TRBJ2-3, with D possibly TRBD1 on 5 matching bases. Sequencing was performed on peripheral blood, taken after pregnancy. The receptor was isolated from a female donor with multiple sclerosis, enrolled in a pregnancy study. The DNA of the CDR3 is TGTGCCAGCAGCTTGGAGGGGTTAGATACGCAGTATTTT. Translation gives CASSLEGLDTQYF.